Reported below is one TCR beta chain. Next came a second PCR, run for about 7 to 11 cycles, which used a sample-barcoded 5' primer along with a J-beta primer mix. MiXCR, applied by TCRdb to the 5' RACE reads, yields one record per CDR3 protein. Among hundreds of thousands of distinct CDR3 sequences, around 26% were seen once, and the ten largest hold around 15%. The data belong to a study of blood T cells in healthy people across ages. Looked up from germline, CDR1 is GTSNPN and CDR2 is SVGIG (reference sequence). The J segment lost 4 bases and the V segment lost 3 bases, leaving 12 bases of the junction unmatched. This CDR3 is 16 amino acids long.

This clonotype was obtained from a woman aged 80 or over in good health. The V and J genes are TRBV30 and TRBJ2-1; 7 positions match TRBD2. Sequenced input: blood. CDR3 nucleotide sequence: TGTGCCTGGAGCGGAAGAGCGGGGAGCCTTTACAATGAGCAGTTCTTC. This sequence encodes CAWSGRAGSLYNEQFF.